This T cell receptor (beta chain) was recovered during a study of PD-1 blockade in classical Hodgkin lymphoma. This clone was counted once. Its antigen is as yet unknown. Study-wide findings and caveats: Those starting nivolumab under 1 year post-ASCT were excluded.

Sequencing used immunoSEQ multiplex PCR; TCRdb keeps in-frame clones, though not all of them. The data contain roughly 11,000 clones, approximately 85% of them seen just once; the ten biggest clones take up 30%. CDR1 is SGDLS, CDR2 YYNGEE, per germline. This CDR3 comprises 16 residues. V was clipped by 3 bases and J by 4 bases, with 18 bases between them. Brentuximab vedotin exposure varied among the patients, all of whom had relapsed after autologous stem cell transplantation. Complete response, partial response or progressive disease were the best responses. The sequences come from peripheral blood mononuclear cells (PBMCs), collected at baseline. The chain uses TRBV9 and TRBJ2-3; D is perhaps TRBD1 or TRBD2 (5 bases each). This TCR derives from a human donor with classical Hodgkin lymphoma. This CDR3 reads CASSAVWGRNPDTQYF. Here the CDR3 DNA reads TGTGCCAGCAGCGCCGTTTGGGGGAGAAATCCAGATACGCAGTATTTT.